Listed below are T cell receptor beta chains from one sample, sequenced in a study of beta chain features in type 1 diabetes. Assay used: immunoSEQ multiplex PCR; TCRdb lists only in-frame clones, some missing. The repertoire holds under 70,000 clones, just under 65% seen once, with around 0.29% in the top ten. Sequenced sample: stem cell memory CD4+ T cells from blood. The origin of the receptors is a woman aged 25 to 39 with type 1 diabetes. The CDR3 runs from the conserved cysteine through the conserved F or W. Fields, in order: V gene, clone size, J gene, D gene, CDR3 DNA, CDR3 protein. The D gene is left open where the match is weak. Clone size is shown for a subset of rows, as once, few, many or a class of expanded clone.

TRBV4-1	NA	TRBJ2-1	NA	TGCGCCAGCAGCCAAGATCGGGGGACGGACCTCGAGCAGTTCTTC	CASSQDRGTDLEQFF
TRBV19	NA	TRBJ2-1	TRBD2	TGTGCCACCCGACGGGGGAGCGGGAGCTACAATGAGCAGTTCTTC	CATRRGSGSYNEQFF
TRBV28	few	TRBJ2-3	TRBD1	TGTGCCAGCACCCTAGCGACAGGGGTCGTCGATGATACGCAGTATTTT	CASTLATGVVDDTQYF
TRBV4-1	NA	TRBJ1-5	TRBD1	TGCGCCAGCAGCCAAGGGGACAGGGCTGGGAGCAATCAGCCCCAGCATTTT	CASSQGDRAGSNQPQHF
TRBV11-2	NA	TRBJ2-2	NA	TGTGCCAGCAGCATCCTCTTAGCGAGTGTCGGGGAGCTGTTTTTT	CASSILLASVGELFF
TRBV5-6	NA	TRBJ2-7	TRBD1	TGTGCCAGCAGCTTGGAACAGGGGGACTTGGGCGAGCAGTACTTC	CASSLEQGDLGEQYF
TRBV10-1	NA	TRBJ2-1	NA	TGCGCCAGCAGTGAAGGGGGATACAATGAGCAGTTCTTC	CASSEGGYNEQFF
TRBV4-1	few	TRBJ1-2	TRBD1	TGCGCCAGCCGGTGGGGCGGACAGGGGCCGTATGGCTACACCTTC	CASRWGGQGPYGYTF
TRBV7-2	once	TRBJ1-4	TRBD1	TGTGCCAGCAGCTACCCCGGGACAGTGAATGAAAAACTGTTTTTT	CASSYPGTVNEKLFF
TRBV9	NA	TRBJ2-3	TRBD2	TGTGCCAGCACCGGAGCGGGAGCCACAGATACGCAGTATTTT	CASTGAGATDTQYF
TRBV6-5	NA	TRBJ1-2	NA	TGTGCCAGCAGTTACTGGGGTAGGAGGGTGGGATCTGGCTACACCTTC	CASSYWGRRVGSGYTF
TRBV28	NA	TRBJ2-7	TRBD1	TGTGCCAGCAGACTGGGACAGGGGGTCCTCTACGAGCAGTACTTC	CASRLGQGVLYEQYF
TRBV7-2	NA	TRBJ2-1	NA	TGTGCCAGCAGCTTAGAGGCTAGTGGTTCCTACAATGAGCAGTTCTTC	CASSLEASGSYNEQFF
TRBV9	NA	TRBJ2-3	TRBD1	TGTGCCAGCAGCGCGACAGGGATTAGCACAGATACGCAGTATTTT	CASSATGISTDTQYF
TRBV6-1	NA	TRBJ2-7	NA	TGTGCCAGCAGTGAGGTCAGTATCGGAGCCTACGAGCAGTACTTC	CASSEVSIGAYEQYF
TRBV7-2	NA	TRBJ2-7	TRBD1	TGTGCCAGCAGCCCAGGCGGGACAGGGGCCTACGAGCAGTACTTC	CASSPGGTGAYEQYF
TRBV29-1	NA	TRBJ2-1	NA	TGCAGCGTTGTTAATGTAGGGGGTTCGCAGTTCTTC	CSVVNVGGSQFF
TRBV4-2	NA	TRBJ1-2	TRBD1	TGTGCCAGCAGCCAATCCGGGACAGGGCGGGTAGTAGACTATGGCTACACCTTC	CASSQSGTGRVVDYGYTF
TRBV5-6	NA	TRBJ2-5	NA	TGTGCCAGCAGCTTGGATCTGCGGAGACGAGAGACCCAGTACTTC	CASSLDLRRRETQYF